The sequence of this T cell receptor beta chain was determined in a study of blood T cell repertoires in COVID-19. Across the whole study: COVID-19 samples, acute and convalescent, were from the United States, Italy and Spain. From T cells, B-cell-depleted T cells, or PBMCs came the material, which was cDNA or gDNA.

In the original processing: Amplified reference gene primers provided the basis for estimating nucleated cell counts. Repertoires were generated with immunoSEQ multiplex PCR, while TCRdb's copy carries only in-frame clones and drops some. The V and J calls and the clone size are those of that table, but D and trimming were determined from the DNA. Among roughly 92,000 clones listed, about 90% were seen once. This CDR3 comprises 14 residues. Trimming cost V 5 bases and J 0 bases, with 10 bases left between them. Germline CDR1 reads SGHTA; CDR2 reads FQGTGA. The specimen was peripheral blood. This receptor was identified in an elderly woman with active or convalescent COVID-19. V and J are TRBV7-3 and TRBJ1-2, with no clear D. The CDR3 DNA reads TGTGCCAGCAGCCCGGACGGGACTAACTATGGCTACACCTTC. This codes for CASSPDGTNYGYTF.